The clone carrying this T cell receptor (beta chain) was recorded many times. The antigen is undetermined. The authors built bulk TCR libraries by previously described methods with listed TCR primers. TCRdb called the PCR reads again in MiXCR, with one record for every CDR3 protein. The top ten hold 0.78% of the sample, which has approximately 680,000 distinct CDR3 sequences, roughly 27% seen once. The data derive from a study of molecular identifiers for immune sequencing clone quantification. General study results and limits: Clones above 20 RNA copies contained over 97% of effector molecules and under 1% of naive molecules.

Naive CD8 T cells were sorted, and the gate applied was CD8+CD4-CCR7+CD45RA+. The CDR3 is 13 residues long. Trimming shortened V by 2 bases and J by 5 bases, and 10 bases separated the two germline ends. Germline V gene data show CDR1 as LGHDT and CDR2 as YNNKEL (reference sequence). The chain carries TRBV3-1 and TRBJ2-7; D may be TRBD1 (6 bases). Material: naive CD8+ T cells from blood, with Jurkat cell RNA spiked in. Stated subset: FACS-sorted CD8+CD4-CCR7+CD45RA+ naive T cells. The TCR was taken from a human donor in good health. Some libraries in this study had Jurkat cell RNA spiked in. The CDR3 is CASSQQGPNEQYF. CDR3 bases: TGTGCCAGCAGCCAACAGGGGCCCAACGAGCAGTACTTC.